Listed below are T cell receptor beta chains from one sample, sequenced in a study of T cell repertoires in cytomegalovirus infection. One entry per CDR3 protein results from TCRdb running MiXCR on the reads. The repertoire has some 150,000 distinct CDR3 sequences, around 22% of them found once; the top ten carry approximately 11%. Sequenced input: PBMCs. The receptors derive from a human donor in good health (CMV status not recorded). Some clones in this sample may be carry-over from other donors' samples. CDR3s leave out the opening cysteine and the closing phenylalanine or tryptophan. Fields, in order: clone size, V gene, CDR3 protein. Clone size is stated in some rows and not others, as once, few, many or a class when expanded.

.,TRBV7-3,ASSLNRDSTDTQY
.,TRBV5-4,ASSPRRRGGETQY
many,TRBV5-5,ASSLLPSGGDEQF
few,TRBV6-5,ASSYSQGPSYEQY
few,TRBV7-9,ASGGGVNSPLH
.,TRBV20-1,SARYNTGDGYT
many,TRBV7-2,ASSPGTGYNEQF
few,TRBV2,ASSGRQVHQPQH
.,TRBV7-2,ASSVDGSPNEKLF
many,TRBV7-2,ASSLGGGGEPQH
.,TRBV5-1,ASSLKQGLRNEQF